Below, 30 T cell receptor beta chains from the same sample are listed, as sequenced in a study of blood T cell repertoires in COVID-19. Clones were read by immunoSEQ multiplex PCR, and TCRdb kept only the in-frame ones, dropping some. In the table there are about 97,000 clones, around 87% of which are singletons. Sequencing input: peripheral blood. These receptors all stem from a human donor in a cohort sampled during active COVID-19.

The rearrangement links TRBV4-2 to TRBJ2-2; D not certain. Between the trimmed V and J ends, which lost 5 bases and 2 bases, there was a span of 12 bases. The CDR3 sequence is 15 residues long. Germline V lookup: CDR1 LGHNA, CDR2 YNFKEQ. CDR3 loop: CASSKQTPNTGELFF. DNA of the CDR3: TGTGCCAGCAGCAAGCAGACTCCAAACACCGGGGAGCTGTTTTTT.

The V gene is TRBV12-3 or TRBV12-4, the J gene TRBJ2-5; tentatively, D is TRBD2 (5 bases). Trimming stripped 5 bases from V and 7 bases from J, with 11 bases between. The CDR3 sequence is 12 residues long. CDR3 loop: CASSPPGGTQYF. In nucleotides, the CDR3 is TGTGCCAGCAGTCCTCCTGGAGGGACCCAGTACTTC.

The V gene is TRBV6-6, the J gene TRBJ1-2, with 7 bases lining up with TRBD1. The CDR3 sequence is 11 residues long. With 6 bases clipped from V and 6 bases from J, the junction kept 1 base outside the gene matches. Germline-derived CDR1 and CDR2 are MNHNY and SVGAGI (reference sequence). The CDR3 sequence is CASSRGDGYTF. CDR3 nucleotides: TGTGCCAGCAGCAGGGGGGATGGCTACACCTTC.

The chain carries TRBV28 and TRBJ2-5, with TRBD2 matching over 8 bases. Trimming at V came to 4 bases and at J to 4 bases, leaving 14 bases not matched to a gene. The CDR3 spans 17 residues. Germline V gene lookup returns CDR1 MDHEN and CDR2 SYDVKM. The CDR3, as DNA: TGTGCCAGCAGTTCCGCGAGACTAGCGCTGATATCAGAGACCCAGTACTTC. Translating it yields CASSSARLALISETQYF.

J is TRBJ2-7 and V is TRBV7-2; no clear D. This CDR3 contains 12 residues. Trimming cost V 2 bases and J 4 bases, with 6 bases left between them. Germline CDR1 and CDR2: SGHTA and FQGNSA. The CDR3 region has the DNA TGTGCCAGCAGCTTACAGTCTTACGAGCAGTACTTC. Its translation: CASSLQSYEQYF.

This clone was seen only once. The chain carries TRBV7-2 and TRBJ2-3, with D perhaps TRBD1 (6 bases). Germline V gene data show CDR1 as SGHTA and CDR2 as FQGNSA. CDR3 length: 13 residues. With 5 bases removed from V and 4 bases from J, the gap between germline ends came to 10 bases. In nucleotides, the CDR3 is TGTGCCAGCAGCCCCCGGACAGCAGATACGCAGTATTTT. Translation gives CASSPRTADTQYF.

This clone was seen more than once but under ten times. The rearrangement joins TRBV2 to TRBJ2-2, with 9 bases identical to TRBD2. The length of the CDR3 is 16 residues. The trim removed 3 bases at V and 4 bases at J, leaving 6 bases unmatched. Germline V gene data show CDR1 as SNHLY and CDR2 as FYNNEI. In DNA, the CDR3 is TGTGCCAGCAGTGACCCGCGGGAGGGCGTCACCGGGGAGCTGTTTTTT. Protein product: CASSDPREGVTGELFF.

This clone was seen a single time. The V gene is TRBV27, the J gene TRBJ2-7; a weak D match, TRBD1 (5 bases). The germline gives CDR1 MNHEY, CDR2 SMNVEV (reference sequence). Trimming left V 6 bases short and J 1 base short, with 19 bases between. The CDR3 runs to 16 residues. CDR3 in DNA: TGTGCCAGCAGATGGGAAGGGGTAGAAGGGTCCTACGAGCAGTACTTC. Its translation: CASRWEGVEGSYEQYF.

The V and J genes are TRBV6-5 and TRBJ2-1; tentative D call: TRBD2 (5 bases). The V end was cut by 8 bases, the J end by 0 bases, with 11 bases between. This CDR3 contains 14 residues. Germline V gene lookup returns CDR1 MNHEY and CDR2 SVGAGI. CDR3 residues: CASSLSGSYNEQFF. Here the CDR3 DNA reads TGTGCCAGCTCTCTCAGCGGCTCCTACAATGAGCAGTTCTTC.

CDR3 DNA: TGTGCCAGCAGCTTAGCGAGCGGGATTTCCGAGCAGTACTTC. It yields the protein CASSLASGISEQYF. The chain carries TRBV7-9 and TRBJ2-7, with 7 nucleotides matching TRBD2. Germline CDR1 and CDR2: SEHNR and FQNEAQ (reference sequence). The CDR3 is made up of 14 amino acids. J gave up 6 bases and V 0 bases, and 5 bases lay outside the gene matches.

The chain employs TRBV2 and TRBJ2-3, with TRBD2 matching 8 bases. The CDR3 sequence is 14 residues long. Trimming at V came to 7 bases and at J to 5 bases, leaving 8 bases not matched to a gene. Looked up from germline, CDR1 is SNHLY and CDR2 is FYNNEI. This CDR3 is CASTASGWIDTQYF. As DNA, the CDR3 is TGTGCCAGCACCGCTAGCGGGTGGATAGATACGCAGTATTTT.

The J gene is TRBJ2-2, the V gene TRBV4-2; D call uncertain. V lost 2 bases and J 7 bases, leaving 8 bases between the germline ends. The CDR3 loop spans 13 amino acids. Looked up from germline, CDR1 is LGHNA and CDR2 is YNFKEQ. The CDR3 coding sequence is TGTGCCAGCAGCCAATACGCGGTCGGGGAGCTGTTTTTT. The encoded protein is CASSQYAVGELFF.

V usage is TRBV2 and J usage is TRBJ2-1; D is perhaps TRBD1 (5 bases). The CDR3 contains 13 residues. The germline V and J ends were trimmed by 8 bases and 0 bases, with 8 bases remaining between them. Germline values: CDR1 SNHLY, CDR2 FYNNEI. CDR3 amino acids: CASQGSSYNEQFF. The CDR3 coding sequence is TGTGCCAGCCAGGGAAGCTCCTACAATGAGCAGTTCTTC. Looking up the rest from reference TRBV2 and TRBJ2-1 gives the full variable domain: EPEVTQTPSHQVTQMGQEVILRCVPISNHLYFYWYRQILGQKVEFLVSFYNNEISEKSEIFDDQFSVERPDGSNFTLKIRSTKLEDSAMYFCASQGSSYNEQFFGPGTRLTVL.

CDR3 region: CASSPLSTGFLPYGYTF. DNA of the CDR3: TGTGCCAGCAGCCCTCTCTCGACAGGGTTTCTCCCCTATGGCTACACCTTC. The chain employs TRBV3-1 (or the pseudogene TRBV3-2) and TRBJ1-2; 7 bases are a match to TRBD1. The germline CDR1 and CDR2 sequences are LGHDT and YNNKEL (reference sequence). V lost 4 bases and J lost 4; bases outside the gene matches: 15. The CDR3 length is 17 residues.

In its sample, this clone was seen once. For the CDR3, the DNA is TGTGCCAGCAGTGAAAGGCAGGGATATTCACCCCTCCACTTT. Its protein product is CASSERQGYSPLHF. The chain carries TRBV2 and TRBJ1-6; a weak D match, TRBD1 (5 bases). Germline V gene sequence: CDR1 SNHLY, CDR2 FYNNEI. V lost 2 bases to trimming and J lost 8 bases, with 10 bases between them. CDR3 length: 14 amino acids.

The V call is TRBV7-8, the J call TRBJ2-5, with a tentative D call TRBD2 (7 bases). The CDR3 has 13 amino acids. Trimming stripped 5 bases from V and 7 bases from J, with 14 bases between. Germline V gene sequence: CDR1 SGHVS, CDR2 FQNEAQ. DNA of the CDR3: TGTGCCAGCAGCCGAGGGGGGGAGGGGACCCAGTACTTC. Translated: CASSRGGEGTQYF.

The chain is built from TRBV12-3 or TRBV12-4 and TRBJ1-5, with D hard to call. The germline V and J ends were trimmed by 5 bases and 4 bases, with 9 bases remaining between them. This CDR3 comprises 13 residues. The CDR3 DNA reads TGTGCCAGCAGTCAAGTAACTAATCAGCCCCAGCATTTT. It is translated as CASSQVTNQPQHF.

The rearrangement uses TRBV5-1 and TRBJ1-5; D gene ambiguous. V was shortened by 4 bases and J by 8 bases, with 13 bases between the two germline ends. Per germline, CDR1 SGHRS and CDR2 YFSETQ. This CDR3 is 13 amino acids long. The DNA for the CDR3 is TGCGCCAGCAGCCGAGTTCCCGGGGAGCCCCAGCATTTT. It codes for CASSRVPGEPQHF.

The V gene is TRBV27, the J gene TRBJ2-2, with 7 bases lining up with TRBD2. This CDR3 contains 14 residues. Trimming removed 2 bases from V and 6 bases from J; junction bases left unmatched: 3. CDR1 and CDR2 from the germline V gene are MNHEY and SMNVEV (reference sequence). The CDR3 here is CASSLAGVPGELFF. The CDR3 DNA reads TGTGCCAGCAGTTTAGCGGGAGTGCCCGGGGAGCTGTTTTTT.

The CDR3 region is CASSLNGLETQYF. The CDR3 DNA reads TGTGCCAGCAGTTTAAACGGGTTGGAGACCCAGTACTTC. The genes are TRBV7-6 and TRBJ2-5; D ambiguous. CDR1 is SGHVS, CDR2 FNYEAQ, per germline. The CDR3 contains 13 residues. Trimming cost V 6 bases and J 5 bases, with 13 bases left between them.

V and J are TRBV7-9 and TRBJ1-2; a weak D match, TRBD1 (6 bases). From germline, CDR1 is SEHNR and CDR2 FQNEAQ (reference sequence). CDR3 length equals 14 residues. The germline V and J ends were trimmed by 8 bases and 6 bases, with 19 bases remaining between them. CDR3 DNA sequence: TGTGCCAGCCCTAGGGGGGGGTCCCGGCATGGCTACACCTTC. Translation gives CASPRGGSRHGYTF.

The chain joins TRBV6-6 to TRBJ1-1, with D possibly being TRBD1 (6 bases). Trimming took off 4 bases at V and 7 bases at J, with 16 bases between the two ends. This CDR3 comprises 14 residues. The germline gives CDR1 MNHNY, CDR2 SVGAGI (reference sequence). DNA for the CDR3: TGTGCCAGCAGTTTACCAACAGGGTCTTTTGAAGCTTTCTTT. Protein sequence: CASSLPTGSFEAFF.

The CDR3, as DNA: TGTGCCAGTAGTATAGGGGAGCCGAACACTGAAGCTTTCTTT. Protein: CASSIGEPNTEAFF. This sequence joins TRBV19 and TRBJ1-1, with D unclear. This CDR3 is built from 14 residues. The germline V gene encodes CDR1 LNHDA and CDR2 SQIVND (reference sequence). Trimming pared 1 base from V and 1 base from J, leaving 7 bases between.

This sequence joins TRBV7-8 and TRBJ2-3; TRBD2 aligns across 8 bases. Unmatched junction bases numbered 3, after V lost 0 bases and J lost 1 base. This CDR3 is 16 amino acids long. Germline V gives CDR1 SGHVS, CDR2 FQNEAQ. Here the CDR3 reads CASSLAVTSGTDTQYF. CDR3 nucleotide sequence: TGTGCCAGCAGCTTAGCGGTGACTAGCGGCACAGATACGCAGTATTTT.

CDR3: CASSYQTGGVETQYF. Here the CDR3 DNA reads TGTGCCAGCAGTTACCAAACTGGGGGCGTGGAGACCCAGTACTTC. The chain recombines TRBV28 with TRBJ2-5, with D possibly TRBD1 on 6 matching bases. The length of the CDR3 is 15 residues. V lost 4 bases to trimming and J lost 5 bases, with 17 bases between them. The germline V gene encodes CDR1 MDHEN and CDR2 SYDVKM. Full variable domain (missing parts from reference TRBV28 and TRBJ2-5): DVKVTQSSRYLVKRTGEKVFLECVQDMDHENMFWYRQDPGLGLRLIYFSYDVKMKEKGDIPEGYSVSREKKERFSLILESASTNQTSMYLCASSYQTGGVETQYFGPGTRLLVL.

The genes are TRBV6-5 and TRBJ2-7, with D uncertain. From germline, CDR1 is MNHEY and CDR2 SVGAGI. The germline V and J ends were trimmed by 6 bases and 2 bases, with 17 bases remaining between them. The CDR3 runs 15 residues. Here the CDR3 reads CASRREYTATYEQYF. CDR3 sequence (DNA): TGTGCCAGCAGGAGAGAATATACAGCTACCTACGAGCAGTACTTC.

J is TRBJ2-3 and V is TRBV11-2, with D hard to call. CDR3 size: 14 residues. V lost 2 bases to trimming and J lost 1 base, with 7 bases between them. The germline V gene has CDR1 SGHAT and CDR2 FQNNGV. Here the CDR3 reads CASSLPSGTDTQYF. The DNA for the CDR3 is TGTGCCAGCAGCTTACCTAGTGGCACAGATACGCAGTATTTT.

The V and J genes are TRBV5-1 and TRBJ2-2; D remains unclear. V shed 0 bases and J shed 2 bases, with 14 bases lying between them. The CDR3 runs 17 residues. Per germline, CDR1 SGHRS and CDR2 YFSETQ. In DNA form, the CDR3 reads TGCGCCAGCAGCTTGGCCCCCAGCGCGACTAACACCGGGGAGCTGTTTTTT. Amino acids: CASSLAPSATNTGELFF.

The CDR3 bases are TGTGCCAGCAGCGCTACGGGACTAGCCGGGTACAATGAGCAGTTCTTC. It encodes CASSATGLAGYNEQFF. The V call is TRBV9, the J call TRBJ2-1, with 9 bases aligning to TRBD2. This CDR3 contains 16 residues. The germline CDR1 and CDR2 sequences are SGDLS and YYNGEE. V dropped 3 bases and J dropped 4; count of bases not matched to a gene: 8.

This chain connects TRBV19 to TRBJ2-3; unclear D gene. Germline lookup yields CDR1 LNHDA and CDR2 SQIVND (reference sequence). Trimming pared 5 bases from V and 5 bases from J, leaving 11 bases between. The CDR3 is 13 amino acids. The CDR3 spells CASSAGLEDTQYF. The CDR3 region has the DNA TGTGCCAGTAGTGCCGGGTTGGAAGATACGCAGTATTTT.